One and the same sample provided the 16 T cell receptor beta chains below, sequenced in a study of blood T cell repertoires in COVID-19. The table came from immunoSEQ multiplex PCR; TCRdb's copy has only in-frame clones and leaves some out. The table shows 150,000 to 190,000 clones, with 70% to 90% occurring only once. Sequenced: peripheral blood. Receptor source: a woman aged 70-85 years with acute or convalescent COVID-19.

V gene TRBV30 combines with J gene TRBJ2-1; D call uncertain. Trimming removed 2 bases from V and 0 bases from J, with 17 bases in between. This CDR3 has 17 amino acids. Germline V CDR1 and CDR2: GTSNPN, SVGIG (reference sequence). For the CDR3, the DNA is TGTGCCTGGAGTTCCACCCGAACGTCGAGCTCCTACAATGAGCAGTTCTTC. This codes for CAWSSTRTSSSYNEQFF.

The rearrangement uses TRBV4-1 and TRBJ2-1; D is possibly TRBD2 (7 bases). V was cut by 7 bases and J by 5 bases, with 21 bases left in between. CDR1 and CDR2 from the germline V gene are MGHRA and YSYEKL. This CDR3 comprises 16 residues. CDR3 bases: TGCGCCAGCACCCTATGGGGAGGGGGGCCTGACAATGAGCAGTTCTTC. Its translation is CASTLWGGGPDNEQFF.

The J gene is TRBJ2-7, the V gene TRBV10-2, with D maybe TRBD2 (6 bases). The ends were cut back, 6 bases at V and 0 bases at J, with 9 bases in the middle. Germline values: CDR1 WSHSY, CDR2 SAAADI. The CDR3 is 13 residues long. CDR3 amino acids: CASRGGSSYEQYF. In DNA, the CDR3 is TGCGCCAGCAGGGGGGGAAGCTCCTACGAGCAGTACTTC.

Details on this clone: The sample carries other DNA sequences with the same CDR3. V usage is TRBV3-1 (or the pseudogene TRBV3-2) and J usage is TRBJ1-5; no definite D call. CDR1 and CDR2 (germline): LGHDT, YNNKEL (reference sequence). Trimming shortened V by 1 base and J by 5 bases, and 6 bases separated the two germline ends. The CDR3 is 13 residues long. CDR3 region: CASSQVGDQPQHF. CDR3 in DNA: TGTGCCAGCAGCCAAGTGGGAGATCAGCCCCAGCATTTT.

V is TRBV7-6 and J is TRBJ1-3, with unresolved D. Germline assignment: CDR1 SGHVS and CDR2 FNYEAQ. V was trimmed by 1 base and J by 0 bases, leaving 7 bases between them. The CDR3 covers 15 residues. CDR3 sequence (DNA): TGTGCCAGCAGCTTAGGGGCAGGCTCTGGAAACACCATATATTTT. This codes for CASSLGAGSGNTIYF.

This chain links TRBV28 with TRBJ2-5; perhaps TRBD2 as D (7 bases). The CDR3 totals 15 residues. The germline V and J ends were trimmed by 6 bases and 6 bases, with 20 bases remaining between them. CDR1 is MDHEN, CDR2 SYDVKM, per germline. The CDR3: CASSRYGGGLKTQYF. The CDR3 DNA reads TGTGCCAGCAGCCGCTATGGGGGGGGGCTGAAGACCCAGTACTTC.

The chain joins TRBV6-5 to TRBJ2-5; 7 nucleotides match TRBD1. Germline CDR1 is MNHEY and CDR2 is SVGAGI. V was pared by 6 bases and J by 2 bases, with 9 bases of the junction left unmatched. The CDR3 has 15 residues. This CDR3 is CASRSPDRRQETQYF. The CDR3 coding sequence is TGTGCCAGCAGATCCCCGGACAGGCGACAAGAGACCCAGTACTTC.

The chain employs TRBV13 and TRBJ2-7; the D is unclear. Germline values: CDR1 PRHDT, CDR2 FYEKMQ (reference sequence). The CDR3 is 15 amino acids. V lost 0 bases and J lost 0, with 9 bases in between. This CDR3 reads CASSLGPGNSYEQYF. For the CDR3, the DNA is TGTGCCAGCAGCTTAGGCCCGGGTAACTCCTACGAGCAGTACTTC.

J is TRBJ1-4 and V is TRBV28, with a tentative D call TRBD1 (5 bases). Trimming took 3 bases from V and 8 from J, leaving 13 bases between them. CDR1 and CDR2 (germline): MDHEN, SYDVKM. The CDR3 covers 14 residues. The CDR3 DNA reads as TGTGCCAGCAGTTTGGCAGGGTCCGGCGAAAAACTGTTTTTT. Translated: CASSLAGSGEKLFF. Looking up the rest from reference TRBV28 and TRBJ1-4 gives the full variable domain: DVKVTQSSRYLVKRTGEKVFLECVQDMDHENMFWYRQDPGLGLRLIYFSYDVKMKEKGDIPEGYSVSREKKERFSLILESASTNQTSMYLCASSLAGSGEKLFFGSGTQLSVL.

V is TRBV6-5 and J is TRBJ1-1; D uncertain. CDR3 length equals 15 residues. V was pared by 5 bases and J by 1 base, with 14 bases between. Germline loops: CDR1 MNHEY, CDR2 SVGAGI. CDR3 DNA sequence: TGTGCCAGCAGTCCAGGTCGGGGTTGGAACACTGAAGCTTTCTTT. It translates to CASSPGRGWNTEAFF.

V gene TRBV19 combines with J gene TRBJ1-1; tentatively, D is TRBD1 (5 bases). The V gene's germline CDR1 is LNHDA and CDR2 SQIVND (reference sequence). This CDR3 is 17 amino acids long. The V end lost 4 bases, the J end lost 1 base, and 19 bases lay between the germline ends. CDR3 sequence: CASSSPGRGGENTEAFF. DNA of the CDR3: TGTGCCAGTAGTAGCCCCGGCCGCGGAGGGGAGAACACTGAAGCTTTCTTT.

The chain links TRBV7-2 to TRBJ2-5; 13 positions agree with TRBD2. The trim removed 4 bases at V and 5 bases at J, leaving 10 bases unmatched. CDR3 size: 17 residues. Per germline, CDR1 SGHTA and CDR2 FQGNSA. In DNA, the CDR3 is TGTGCCAGCAGCTCACTAGCGGGGGGGAGTAGGAGGGAGACCCAGTACTTC. Residues: CASSSLAGGSRRETQYF.

The chain has TRBV3-1 (or the pseudogene TRBV3-2) and TRBJ1-4; 9 bases are a match to TRBD1. Germline loops: CDR1 LGHDT, CDR2 YNNKEL (reference sequence). The CDR3 is made up of 15 amino acids. Trimming at V came to 7 bases and at J to 8 bases, leaving 11 bases not matched to a gene. CDR3 loop: CASTARQGGREKLFF. In DNA form, the CDR3 reads TGTGCCAGCACTGCCCGACAGGGGGGTAGGGAAAAACTGTTTTTT.

The V call is TRBV5-1, the J call TRBJ2-7, with TRBD1 matching 12 bases. V lost 5 bases, J lost 6 bases, and 15 bases stayed unmatched. The CDR3 covers 17 residues. The germline gives CDR1 SGHRS, CDR2 YFSETQ. CDR3: CASSRTETGTGGGEQYF. The CDR3 nucleotides are TGCGCCAGCAGTCGAACAGAAACCGGGACAGGGGGCGGCGAGCAGTACTTC.

The J gene is TRBJ2-5, the V gene TRBV11-2; 9 positions match TRBD1. This CDR3 region has 16 residues. Germline V gene lookup returns CDR1 SGHAT and CDR2 FQNNGV. The V gene end was trimmed by 5 bases and the J gene end by 5 bases; junction bases not matched to a gene: 12. CDR3 sequence reads: CASSPWDRVEGETQYF. The CDR3 DNA follows: TGTGCCAGCAGCCCCTGGGACAGGGTAGAGGGGGAGACCCAGTACTTC. The full variable domain, with the rest looked up from reference TRBV11-2 and TRBJ2-5, is EAGVAQSPRYKIIEKRQSVAFWCNPISGHATLYWYQQILGQGPKLLIQFQNNGVVDDSQLPKDRFSAERLKGVDSTLKIQPAKLEDSAVYLCASSPWDRVEGETQYFGPGTRLLVL.

This clone has only one observation. CDR3 DNA sequence: TGTGCCAGCAGCGCTAAGCGGGGGGGCACAGATACGCAGTATTTT. Encoded protein: CASSAKRGGTDTQYF. This chain uses TRBV4-2 with TRBJ2-3; the match to TRBD2 covers 9 bases. V trimming: 5 bases; J trimming: 1 base; junction bases outside the gene matches: 4. CDR1 is LGHNA and CDR2 is YNFKEQ in the germline V gene. This CDR3 has 15 amino acids.